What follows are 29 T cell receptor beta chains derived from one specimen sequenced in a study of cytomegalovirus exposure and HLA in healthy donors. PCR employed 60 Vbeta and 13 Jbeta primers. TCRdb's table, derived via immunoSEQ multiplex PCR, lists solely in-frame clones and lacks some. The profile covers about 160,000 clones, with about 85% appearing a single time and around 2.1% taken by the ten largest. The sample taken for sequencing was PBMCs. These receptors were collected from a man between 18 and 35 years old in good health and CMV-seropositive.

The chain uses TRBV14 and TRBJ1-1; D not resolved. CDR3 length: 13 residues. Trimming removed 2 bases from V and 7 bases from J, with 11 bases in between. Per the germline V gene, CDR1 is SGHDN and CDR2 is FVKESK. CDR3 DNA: TGTGCCAGCAGCCAACAGGTAGCGGATGAAGCTTTCTTT. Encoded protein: CASSQQVADEAFF.

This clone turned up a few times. In DNA, the CDR3 is TGTGCCAGCAGCCGGACGGGCAGGGACTCCTACGAGCAGTACTTC. It yields the protein CASSRTGRDSYEQYF. V gene TRBV4-2 combines with J gene TRBJ2-7; a weak D match, TRBD1 (5 bases). Trimming removed 4 bases at V and 0 bases at J, with 13 bases between. Germline V gene data show CDR1 as LGHNA and CDR2 as YNFKEQ. The CDR3 consists of 15 residues.

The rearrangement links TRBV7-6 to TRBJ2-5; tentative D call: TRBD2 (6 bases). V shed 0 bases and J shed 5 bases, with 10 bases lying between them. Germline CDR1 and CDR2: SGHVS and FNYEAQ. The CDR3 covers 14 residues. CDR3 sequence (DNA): TGTGCCAGCAGCTTAGCGGTCCGGGGGGAGACCCAGTACTTC. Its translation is CASSLAVRGETQYF.

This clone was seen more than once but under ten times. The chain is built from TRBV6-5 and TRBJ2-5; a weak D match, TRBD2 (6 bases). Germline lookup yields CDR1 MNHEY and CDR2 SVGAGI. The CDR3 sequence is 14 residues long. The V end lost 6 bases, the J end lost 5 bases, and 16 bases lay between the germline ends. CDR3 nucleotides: TGTGCCAGCAGAACGGGACTGGCGGGGGAGACCCAGTACTTC. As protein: CASRTGLAGETQYF.

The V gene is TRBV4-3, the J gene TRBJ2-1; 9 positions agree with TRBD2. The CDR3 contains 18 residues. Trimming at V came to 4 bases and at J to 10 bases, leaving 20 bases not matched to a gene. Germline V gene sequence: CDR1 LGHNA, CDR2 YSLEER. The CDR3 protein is CASSPAPVRRGGLSEQFF. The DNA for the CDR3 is TGCGCCAGCAGCCCCGCTCCCGTGCGGCGGGGGGGCCTCTCCGAGCAGTTCTTC.

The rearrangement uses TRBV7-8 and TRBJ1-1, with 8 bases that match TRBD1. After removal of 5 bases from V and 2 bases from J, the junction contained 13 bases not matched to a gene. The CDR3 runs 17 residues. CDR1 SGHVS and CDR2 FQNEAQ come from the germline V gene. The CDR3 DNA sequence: TGTGCCAGCAGCCCGAGGACAGGGTCCTTTCTAAACACTGAAGCTTTCTTT. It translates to CASSPRTGSFLNTEAFF. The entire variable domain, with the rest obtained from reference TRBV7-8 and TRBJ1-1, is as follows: GAGVSQSPRYKVAKRGQDVALRCDPISGHVSLFWYQQALGQGPEFLTYFQNEAQLDKSGLPSDRFFAERPEGSVSTLKIQRTQQEDSAVYLCASSPRTGSFLNTEAFFGQGTRLTVV.

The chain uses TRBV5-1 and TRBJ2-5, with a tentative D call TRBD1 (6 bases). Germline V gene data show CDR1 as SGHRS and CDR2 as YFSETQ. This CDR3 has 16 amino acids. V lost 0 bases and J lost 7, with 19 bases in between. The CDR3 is CASSLGGDTSPGTQYF. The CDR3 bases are TGCGCCAGCAGCTTGGGAGGGGACACTAGTCCGGGGACCCAGTACTTC.

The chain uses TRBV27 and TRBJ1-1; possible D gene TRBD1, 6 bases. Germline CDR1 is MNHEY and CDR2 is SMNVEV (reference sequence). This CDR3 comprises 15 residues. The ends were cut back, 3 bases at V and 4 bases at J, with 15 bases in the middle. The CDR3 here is CASSFRGEGGTEAFF. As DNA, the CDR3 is TGTGCCAGCAGTTTTAGGGGGGAGGGCGGCACTGAAGCTTTCTTT.

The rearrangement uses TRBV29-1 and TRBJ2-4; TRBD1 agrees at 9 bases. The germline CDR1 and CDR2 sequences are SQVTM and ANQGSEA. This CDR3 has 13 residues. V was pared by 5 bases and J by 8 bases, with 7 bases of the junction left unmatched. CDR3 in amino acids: CSVSTGGWDIQYF. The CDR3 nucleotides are TGCAGCGTTTCTACAGGGGGCTGGGACATTCAGTACTTC. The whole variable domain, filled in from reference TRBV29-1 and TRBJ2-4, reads SAVISQKPSRDICQRGTSLTIQCQVDSQVTMMFWYRQQPGQSLTLIATANQGSEATYESGFVIDKFPISRPNLTFSTLTVSNMSPEDSSIYLCSVSTGGWDIQYFGAGTRLSVL.

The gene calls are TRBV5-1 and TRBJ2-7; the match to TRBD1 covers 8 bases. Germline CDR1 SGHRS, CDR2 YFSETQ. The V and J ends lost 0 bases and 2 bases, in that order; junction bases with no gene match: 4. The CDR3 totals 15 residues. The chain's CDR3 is CASSLAGTGAYEQYF. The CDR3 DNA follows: TGCGCCAGCAGCTTGGCCGGGACAGGAGCCTACGAGCAGTACTTC.

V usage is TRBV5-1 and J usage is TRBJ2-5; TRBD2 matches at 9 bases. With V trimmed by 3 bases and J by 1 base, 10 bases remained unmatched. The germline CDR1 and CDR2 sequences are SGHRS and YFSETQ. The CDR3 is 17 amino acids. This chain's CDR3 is CASSSSRTSVFQETQYF. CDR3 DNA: TGCGCCAGCAGCTCGTCACGGACTAGCGTGTTCCAAGAGACCCAGTACTTC.

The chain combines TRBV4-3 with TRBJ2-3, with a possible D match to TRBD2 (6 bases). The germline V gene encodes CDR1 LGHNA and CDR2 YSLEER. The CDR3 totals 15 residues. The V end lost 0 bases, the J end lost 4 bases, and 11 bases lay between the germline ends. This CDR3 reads CASSQEIGGADTQYF. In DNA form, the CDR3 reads TGCGCCAGCAGCCAAGAAATCGGGGGAGCAGATACGCAGTATTTT.

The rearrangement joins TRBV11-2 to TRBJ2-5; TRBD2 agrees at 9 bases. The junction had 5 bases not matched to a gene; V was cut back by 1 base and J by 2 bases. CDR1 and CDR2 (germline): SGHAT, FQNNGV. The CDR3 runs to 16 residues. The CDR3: CASSLGGGALQETQYF. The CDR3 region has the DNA TGTGCCAGCAGCTTAGGCGGGGGGGCTCTTCAAGAGACCCAGTACTTC.

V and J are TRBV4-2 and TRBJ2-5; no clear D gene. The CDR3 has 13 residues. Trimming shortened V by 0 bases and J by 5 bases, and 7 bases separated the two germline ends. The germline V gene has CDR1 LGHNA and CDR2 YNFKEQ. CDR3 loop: CASSQDNGETQYF. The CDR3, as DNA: TGTGCCAGCAGCCAAGATAACGGGGAGACCCAGTACTTC.

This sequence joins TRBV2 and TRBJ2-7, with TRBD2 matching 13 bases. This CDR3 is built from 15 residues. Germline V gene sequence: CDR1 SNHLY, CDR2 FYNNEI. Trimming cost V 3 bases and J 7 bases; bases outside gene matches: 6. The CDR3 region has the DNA TGTGCCAGCAGTGACGGGACTAGCGGGGTCTATGAGCAGTACTTC. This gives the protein CASSDGTSGVYEQYF.

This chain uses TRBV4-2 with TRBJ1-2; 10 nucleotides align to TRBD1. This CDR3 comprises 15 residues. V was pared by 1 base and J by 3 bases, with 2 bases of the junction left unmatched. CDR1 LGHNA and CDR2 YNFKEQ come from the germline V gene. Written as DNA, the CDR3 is TGTGCCAGCAGCCAAGGACAGGGGGCAGACTATGGCTACACCTTC. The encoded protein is CASSQGQGADYGYTF.

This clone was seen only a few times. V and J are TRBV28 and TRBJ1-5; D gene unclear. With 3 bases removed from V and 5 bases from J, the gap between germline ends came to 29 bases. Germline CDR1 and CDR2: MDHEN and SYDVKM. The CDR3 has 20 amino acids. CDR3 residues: CASSFSPRMEHSLVDQPQHF. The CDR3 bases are TGTGCCAGCAGTTTTAGTCCCCGGATGGAGCATTCCCTCGTGGATCAGCCCCAGCATTTT.

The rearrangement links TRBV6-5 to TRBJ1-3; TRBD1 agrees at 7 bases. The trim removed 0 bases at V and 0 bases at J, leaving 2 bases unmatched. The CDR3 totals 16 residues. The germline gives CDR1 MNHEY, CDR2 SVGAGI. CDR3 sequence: CASSYSRDSSGNTIYF. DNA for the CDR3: TGTGCCAGCAGTTACTCGAGGGACAGCTCTGGAAACACCATATATTTT.

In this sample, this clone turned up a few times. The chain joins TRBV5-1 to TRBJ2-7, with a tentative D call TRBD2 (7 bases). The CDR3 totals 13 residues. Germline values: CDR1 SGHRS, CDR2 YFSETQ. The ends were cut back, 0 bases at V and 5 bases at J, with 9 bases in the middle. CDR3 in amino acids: CASSLEGGHEQYF. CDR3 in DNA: TGCGCCAGCAGCTTGGAGGGGGGGCACGAGCAGTACTTC.

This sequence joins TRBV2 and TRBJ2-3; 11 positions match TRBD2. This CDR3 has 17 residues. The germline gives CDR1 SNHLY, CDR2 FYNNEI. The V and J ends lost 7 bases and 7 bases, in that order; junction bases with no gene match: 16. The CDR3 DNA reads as TGTGCCAGCAAGTCTAGCGGGGGGTCTTCGAATACCTATACGCAGTATTTT. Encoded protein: CASKSSGGSSNTYTQYF.

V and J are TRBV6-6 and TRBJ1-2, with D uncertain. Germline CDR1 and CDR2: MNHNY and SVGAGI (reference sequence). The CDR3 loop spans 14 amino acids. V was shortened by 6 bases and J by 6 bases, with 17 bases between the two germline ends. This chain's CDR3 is CASSWGTGRDGYTF. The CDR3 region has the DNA TGTGCCAGCAGCTGGGGTACGGGAAGGGATGGCTACACCTTC.

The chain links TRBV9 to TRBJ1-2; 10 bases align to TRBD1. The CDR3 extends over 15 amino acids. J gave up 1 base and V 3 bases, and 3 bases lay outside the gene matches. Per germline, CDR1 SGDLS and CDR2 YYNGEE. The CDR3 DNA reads TGTGCCAGCAGCGGCGGGACAGGGGTTAACTATGGCTACACCTTC. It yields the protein CASSGGTGVNYGYTF.

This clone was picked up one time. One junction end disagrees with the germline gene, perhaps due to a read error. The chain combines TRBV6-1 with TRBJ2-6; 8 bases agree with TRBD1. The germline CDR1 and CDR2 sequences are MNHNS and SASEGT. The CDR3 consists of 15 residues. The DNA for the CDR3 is TGTGCCAGCAGCCGACAGGGGTTAGGGGCCAACGGCCTGACTTTC. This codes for CASSRQGLGANGLTF.

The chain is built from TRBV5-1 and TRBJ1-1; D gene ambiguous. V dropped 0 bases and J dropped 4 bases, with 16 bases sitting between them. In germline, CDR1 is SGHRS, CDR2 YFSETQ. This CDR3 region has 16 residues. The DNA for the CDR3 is TGCGCCAGCAGCTTGGCAGGAGGTGCGGCGGGCACTGAAGCTTTCTTT. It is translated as CASSLAGGAAGTEAFF.

CDR3: CASSPSGGVYGYTF. As DNA, the CDR3 is TGTGCCAGCAGCCCTAGTGGGGGGGTCTATGGCTACACCTTC. V and J are TRBV7-8 and TRBJ1-2; maybe TRBD1 (5 bases). The CDR3 length is 14 residues. Trimming stripped 5 bases from V and 4 bases from J, with 14 bases between. The V gene's germline CDR1 is SGHVS and CDR2 FQNEAQ. The full variable domain, in which reference TRBV7-8 and TRBJ1-2 provide the parts outside the CDR3, is GAGVSQSPRYKVAKRGQDVALRCDPISGHVSLFWYQQALGQGPEFLTYFQNEAQLDKSGLPSDRFFAERPEGSVSTLKIQRTQQEDSAVYLCASSPSGGVYGYTFGSGTRLTVV.

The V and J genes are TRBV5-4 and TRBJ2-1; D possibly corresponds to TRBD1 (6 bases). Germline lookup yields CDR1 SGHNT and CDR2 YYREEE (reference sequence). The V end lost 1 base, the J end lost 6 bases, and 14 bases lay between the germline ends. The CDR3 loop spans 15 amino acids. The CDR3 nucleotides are TGTGCCAGCAGCTTGACAGGGAGAGGTCCCAATGAGCAGTTCTTC. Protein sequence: CASSLTGRGPNEQFF.

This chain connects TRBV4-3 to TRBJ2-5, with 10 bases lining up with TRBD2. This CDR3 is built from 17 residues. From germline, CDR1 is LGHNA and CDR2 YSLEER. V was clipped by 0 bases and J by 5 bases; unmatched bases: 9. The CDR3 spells CASSQESSGGAGETQYF. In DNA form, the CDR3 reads TGCGCCAGCAGCCAAGAGTCCAGCGGGGGGGCAGGGGAGACCCAGTACTTC.

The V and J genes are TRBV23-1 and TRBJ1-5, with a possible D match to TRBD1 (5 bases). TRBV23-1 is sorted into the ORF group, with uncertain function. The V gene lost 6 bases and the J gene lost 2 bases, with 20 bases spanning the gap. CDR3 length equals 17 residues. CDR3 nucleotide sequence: TGCGCCAGCAGCCTTAAACAAGGGGCGGCTTGCAATCAGCCCCAGCATTTT. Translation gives CASSLKQGAACNQPQHF.

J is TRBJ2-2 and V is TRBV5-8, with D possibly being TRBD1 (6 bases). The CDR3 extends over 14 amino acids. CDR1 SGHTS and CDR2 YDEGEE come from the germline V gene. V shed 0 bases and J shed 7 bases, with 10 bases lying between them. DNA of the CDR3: TGTGCCAGCAGCTTGGGTGGACAGAACGGGGAGCTGTTTTTT. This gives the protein CASSLGGQNGELFF.